Given below is one T cell receptor (beta chain) in context. Its antigen is undetermined. Libraries were prepared by immunoSEQ multiplex PCR; TCRdb keeps only in-frame clonotypes and omits some of them. The sample lists 100,000 or so clones, approximately 85% occurring once. This specimen belongs to a study of PD-L1 blockade in urothelial cancer. Study as a whole: Blood was tested 3 weeks (second dose) and 6 weeks into treatment.

Whole-study results and caveats: Below-median pretreatment blood TCR clonality predicted better survival.

This specimen was PBMCs, taken around atezolizumab (anti-PD-L1) treatment. The clonotype comes from a man aged 45-65 years with urothelial cancer.

The CDR3 spells CASSQDGQVGGYTF. The DNA of the CDR3 is TGTGCCAGCAGCCAAGATGGGCAGGTAGGAGGCTACACCTTC. J is TRBJ1-2 and V is TRBV4-2; the D is unclear. Trimming stripped 0 bases from V and 8 bases from J, with 13 bases between. Germline lookup yields CDR1 LGHNA and CDR2 YNFKEQ. CDR3 length equals 14 residues.